The 22 T cell receptor beta chains below all came from one sample that was sequenced in a study of T-cell memory formation after mild COVID-19. TCRdb processed the 5' RACE reads anew with MiXCR; each CDR3 protein has one entry. The sample lists around 300,000 distinct CDR3 sequences; about 13% were seen once. Material: PBMCs or a T cell subset sorted from them (not recorded which). The receptor set was obtained from a man younger than 35 who had mild COVID-19 (a few samples of this study predate the infection). Cell type and time point are not known.

This clonotype has more than one count but fewer than ten. This rearrangement joins TRBV12-3 or TRBV12-4 to TRBJ2-2; 9 bases line up with TRBD1. The CDR3 has 15 residues. J was trimmed by 0 bases and V by 7 bases; bases with no gene match: 3. The DNA for the CDR3 is TGTGCCAGCATTGGGACAGGGTCGAACACCGGGGAGCTGTTTTTT. Its translation: CASIGTGSNTGELFF.

Ten or more counts support this clonotype. This rearrangement joins TRBV4-3 to TRBJ2-7, with D perhaps assigned TRBD1 or TRBD2 (5 bases each). Germline V CDR1 and CDR2: LGHNA, YSLEER. The CDR3 has 17 residues. V lost 0 bases and J 4 bases, leaving 19 bases between the germline ends. The CDR3 DNA reads TGCGCCAGCAGCCAAGATCGGAGTGGGGGATCGGGGTACGAGCAGTACTTC. It is translated as CASSQDRSGGSGYEQYF.

As for this clonotype: At one end the junction does not follow the germline gene, possibly because of a read error. The V gene is TRBV9, the J gene TRBJ1-6; D is unclear. Germline-derived CDR1 and CDR2 are SGDLS and YYNGEE. The CDR3 sequence is 12 residues long. CDR3 region: CASSAYDSPLHF. The CDR3, as DNA: TGTGCCAGTTCCGCCTATGATTCACCCCTCCACTTT.

This clonotype was found a few times. The chain carries TRBV7-9 and TRBJ1-4; 7 nucleotides line up with TRBD1. The germline V gene has CDR1 SEHNR and CDR2 FQNEAQ (reference sequence). CDR3 length: 14 amino acids. With 5 bases clipped from V and 5 bases from J, the junction kept 5 bases outside the gene matches. CDR3 DNA: TGTGCCAGCAGCCGGACAGGTCAAAATGAAAAACTGTTTTTT. Encoded protein: CASSRTGQNEKLFF.

This rearrangement joins TRBV19 to TRBJ1-1; a possible D gene is TRBD1 (5 bases). V lost 1 base and J 5 bases, leaving 17 bases between the germline ends. The germline gives CDR1 LNHDA, CDR2 SQIVND (reference sequence). CDR3 length: 16 residues. The CDR3 sequence: CASSIGALQVGTEAFF. CDR3 DNA sequence: TGTGCCAGTAGTATAGGAGCTCTACAGGTCGGAACTGAAGCTTTCTTT.

This clonotype was recorded a few times. The chain combines TRBV24-1 with TRBJ2-6, with TRBD1 identical over 9 bases. V was clipped by 8 bases and J by 2 bases; unmatched bases: 18. Germline-derived CDR1 and CDR2 are KGHDR and SFDVKD. This CDR3 is 20 amino acids long. The CDR3 region is CATIPRRGRDRDTGANVLTF. CDR3 DNA sequence: TGTGCCACCATCCCCCGCCGAGGGAGGGACAGGGACACTGGGGCCAACGTCCTGACTTTC.

This clonotype has only a few counts. This chain connects TRBV15 to TRBJ1-2; 8 bases match TRBD1. Looked up from germline, CDR1 is LNHNV and CDR2 is YYDKDF (reference sequence). The length of the CDR3 is 13 residues. Trimming took 5 bases from V and 7 from J; bases not matched to a gene: 6. The CDR3 region is CATSEDRVSGYTF. For the CDR3, the DNA is TGTGCCACCAGCGAGGACAGGGTTTCTGGCTACACCTTC.

The CDR3 sequence is CSAPQGGYTEAFF. CDR3 DNA sequence: TGCAGTGCTCCACAGGGGGGGTACACTGAAGCTTTCTTT. This chain joins TRBV20-1 and TRBJ1-1; 8 nucleotides agree with TRBD1. J lost 3 bases, V lost 5 bases, and 5 bases had no gene match. The CDR3 is 13 residues long. Germline CDR1 reads DFQATT; CDR2 reads SNEGSKA (reference sequence).

This clonotype appeared a few times. V and J are TRBV20-1 and TRBJ2-1; 14 bases match TRBD2. With 0 bases clipped from V and 12 bases from J, the junction kept 7 bases outside the gene matches. There are 15 residues in the CDR3. Germline CDR1 and CDR2: DFQATT and SNEGSKA (reference sequence). The CDR3 DNA sequence: TGCAGTGCTAGAGATCGGCGACTAGCGGGGGGGCGGCAGTTCTTC. This sequence encodes CSARDRRLAGGRQFF.

This clonotype was observed at least ten times. This chain uses TRBV20-1 with TRBJ2-7, with D tentatively TRBD2 (5 bases). Germline CDR1 reads DFQATT; CDR2 reads SNEGSKA (reference sequence). The CDR3 has 14 amino acids. V was clipped by 2 bases and J by 3 bases, with 14 bases between them. In nucleotides, the CDR3 is TGCAGTGCTAGACCTGTGGACTCGCGCTACGAGCAGTACGTC. Translating gives CSARPVDSRYEQYV.

The chain joins TRBV6-2 or TRBV6-3 to TRBJ2-3; D not certain. The V end lost 5 bases, the J end lost 0 bases, and 9 bases lay between the germline ends. CDR1 is MNHEY and CDR2 is SVGEGT in the germline V gene. This CDR3 is 14 amino acids long. The CDR3 DNA reads as TGTGCCAGCAGTAACACTGGAAGCACAGATACGCAGTATTTT. Protein sequence: CASSNTGSTDTQYF.

The rearrangement uses TRBV12-3 or TRBV12-4 and TRBJ1-1; D is ambiguous. CDR3 size: 14 residues. V was cut by 3 bases and J by 5 bases, with 13 bases left in between. The CDR3 here is CASSFYSRGTEAFF. The CDR3 DNA sequence: TGTGCCAGCAGTTTTTATTCCCGCGGGACTGAAGCTTTCTTT.

This clonotype has just a few counts. The V gene is TRBV15, the J gene TRBJ1-1; tentative D call: TRBD1 (5 bases). CDR1 is LNHNV and CDR2 is YYDKDF in the germline V gene (reference sequence). Trimming pared 5 bases from V and 1 base from J, leaving 17 bases between. This CDR3 is built from 16 residues. The CDR3 reads CATSRQTGTENTEAFF. CDR3 bases: TGTGCCACCAGCCGACAAACCGGGACTGAGAACACTGAAGCTTTCTTT.

This clonotype showed up just a few times. The gene calls are TRBV6-1 and TRBJ2-3; a possible D gene is TRBD2 (7 bases). The V gene lost 6 bases and the J gene lost 1 base, with 17 bases spanning the gap. Germline V gives CDR1 MNHNS, CDR2 SASEGT. This CDR3 is 16 amino acids long. This chain's CDR3 is CASSPRGGAGTDTQYF. The CDR3 bases are TGTGCCAGCAGCCCAAGGGGGGGCGCGGGCACAGATACGCAGTATTTT.

This clonotype was seen a handful of times. The chain is built from TRBV6-1 and TRBJ2-3; D gene unclear. Trimming removed 8 bases at V and 1 base at J, with 10 bases between. The germline gives CDR1 MNHNS, CDR2 SASEGT. This CDR3 comprises 13 residues. The CDR3 sequence is CASGALRTDTQYF. CDR3 DNA: TGTGCCAGCGGTGCTCTCCGCACAGATACGCAGTATTTT.

The CDR3 reads CASSQDWGGAFF. As DNA, the CDR3 is TGCGCCAGCAGCCAAGATTGGGGGGGAGCTTTCTTT. This chain uses TRBV4-3 with TRBJ1-1; possibly TRBD1 for D (5 bases). CDR3 size: 12 residues. In germline, CDR1 is LGHNA, CDR2 YSLEER. Trimming pared 0 bases from V and 10 bases from J, leaving 9 bases between.

J is TRBJ2-7 and V is TRBV4-1, with D possibly matching TRBD1 (6 bases). The CDR3 runs 14 residues. Trimming took off 1 base at V and 1 base at J, with 8 bases between the two ends. In germline, CDR1 is MGHRA, CDR2 YSYEKL. The CDR3 sequence: CASSQGTESYEQYF. The CDR3 nucleotides read TGCGCCAGCAGCCAAGGGACAGAATCCTACGAGCAGTACTTC.

A single count supports this clonotype. The V and J genes are TRBV7-9 and TRBJ1-2, with D maybe TRBD1 (5 bases). Trimming stripped 5 bases from V and 4 bases from J, with 23 bases between. This CDR3 spans 17 amino acids. Germline assignment: CDR1 SEHNR and CDR2 FQNEAQ (reference sequence). CDR3 DNA: TGTGCCAGCAGCCCGGGGGTCGGACGGAACGTCCTCTATGGCTACACCTTC. Its protein is CASSPGVGRNVLYGYTF.

In its sample, this clonotype was seen many times. The CDR3 spells CASSLTGSEQYV. For the CDR3, the DNA is TGCGCCAGCAGCTTGACAGGGAGCGAGCAGTACGTC. V and J are TRBV5-1 and TRBJ2-7; perhaps TRBD1 as D (6 bases). Germline V gene lookup returns CDR1 SGHRS and CDR2 YFSETQ. The germline V and J ends were trimmed by 1 base and 6 bases, with 8 bases remaining between them. The CDR3 sequence is 12 residues long.

The chain is built from TRBV3-1 and TRBJ1-2; D not certain. Looked up from germline, CDR1 is LGHDT and CDR2 is YNNKEL (reference sequence). The CDR3 runs to 15 residues. The V and J ends lost 0 bases and 4 bases respectively, with 12 bases between them. CDR3 region: CASSQESGFPYGYTF. The CDR3 nucleotides are TGTGCCAGCAGCCAAGAATCGGGATTCCCCTATGGCTACACCTTC.

This clonotype was observed a few times. The chain employs TRBV13 and TRBJ2-7; tentative D call: TRBD2 (8 bases). Trimming shortened V by 0 bases and J by 6 bases, and 15 bases separated the two germline ends. In germline, CDR1 is PRHDT, CDR2 FYEKMQ (reference sequence). The length of the CDR3 is 15 residues. CDR3 DNA: TGTGCCAGCAGCTTAGGCGGGAGGGGGCTGGCCGAGCAGTACGTC. Protein product: CASSLGGRGLAEQYV.

This clonotype occurred a few times. The chain combines TRBV30 with TRBJ2-6; no definite D call. From germline, CDR1 is GTSNPN and CDR2 SVGIG (reference sequence). CDR3 length: 15 residues. The V gene lost 0 bases and the J gene lost 0 bases, with 6 bases spanning the gap. The CDR3 loop is CAWSVLFSGANVLTF. In DNA, the CDR3 is TGTGCCTGGAGTGTACTGTTCTCTGGGGCCAACGTCCTGACTTTC.